A selection of T cell receptor beta chains follows, all from one sample in a study of cytomegalovirus exposure and HLA in healthy donors. Clones were read by immunoSEQ multiplex PCR, and TCRdb kept only the in-frame ones, dropping some. In the table there are 25,000 to 35,000 clones, 40% to 45% of which are singletons. Sequencing was done on a sample of PBMCs. The receptor set was obtained from a woman in her fifties or sixties in good health and CMV-seronegative. Each CDR3 is given with its conserved first and last residue. D genes are given only for firm matches. Size is omitted from some rows. Given values are once, few, many or a class for expanded clones.

abundance,v_gene,d_gene,j_gene,CDR3aa,CDR3nt
NA,TRBV7-3,TRBD2,TRBJ2-7,CASSQDSSGYEQYF,TGTGCCAGCAGCCAAGATTCTAGCGGGTACGAGCAGTACTTC
NA,TRBV19,TRBD2,TRBJ2-2,CASSIGGVLAQNTGELFF,TGTGCCAGTAGTATAGGGGGGGTACTAGCGCAGAACACCGGGGAGCTGTTTTTT
NA,TRBV4-2,NA,TRBJ2-7,CASSQVSSGYEQYF,TGTGCCAGCAGCCAAGTCTCTAGTGGGTACGAGCAGTACTTC
NA,TRBV5-1,NA,TRBJ2-5,CASSMGLSQETQYF,TGCGCCAGCAGCATGGGGCTCAGCCAAGAGACCCAGTACTTC
few,TRBV5-5,NA,TRBJ2-7,CASSPLRDSFTDEQYF,TGTGCCAGCAGCCCCCTGAGGGACTCTTTCACCGACGAGCAGTACTTC
NA,TRBV4-2,NA,TRBJ1-1,CASSQDLAENTEAFF,TGTGCCAGCAGCCAAGATCTCGCGGAGAACACTGAAGCTTTCTTT
NA,TRBV18,TRBD1,TRBJ2-2,CASSEGANTGELFF,TGTGCCAGCTCAGAGGGGGCCAACACCGGGGAGCTGTTTTTT
few,TRBV5-6,TRBD2,TRBJ2-3,CASSSTTSGRPDTQYF,TGTGCCAGCAGCTCTACGACTAGCGGGAGGCCAGATACGCAGTATTTT
NA,TRBV5-3,NA,TRBJ2-1,CARSPRGYNEQFF,TGTGCCAGAAGCCCCCGGGGGTACAATGAGCAGTTCTTC
few,TRBV21-1,NA,TRBJ2-6,CASSAKGAGNYSGANVLTF,TGTGCCAGCAGCGCTAAGGGGGCAGGGAATTACTCTGGGGCCAACGTCCTGACTTTC
NA,TRBV6-1,NA,TRBJ1-1,CASRSGVGTEAFF,TGTGCCAGCAGATCAGGGGTCGGCACTGAAGCTTTCTTT
NA,TRBV5-5,TRBD2,TRBJ2-3,CASSPRTTSGGHTDTQYF,TGTGCCAGCAGCCCTCGGACCACTAGCGGGGGCCACACAGATACGCAGTATTTT
NA,TRBV18,TRBD2,TRBJ2-6,CASSPPTSGSSGANVLTF,TGTGCCAGCTCACCACCGACTAGCGGGAGCTCTGGGGCCAACGTCCTGACTTTC
few,TRBV7-9,NA,TRBJ2-7,CASSLGPGLRTYEQYF,TGTGCCAGCAGCTTAGGGCCAGGCCTACGGACTTACGAGCAGTACTTC
once,TRBV7-3,TRBD2,TRBJ2-1,CARGASGEVYNEQFF,TGTGCCCGGGGAGCTAGCGGGGAAGTCTACAATGAGCAGTTCTTC
NA,TRBV28,NA,TRBJ1-3,CASGLQAGNTIYF,TGTGCCAGCGGATTACAGGCTGGAAACACCATATATTTT
few,TRBV11-3,TRBD1,TRBJ2-7,CASSKGQGYEQYF,TGTGCCAGCAGCAAGGGACAGGGTTACGAGCAGTACTTC
few,TRBV6-6,TRBD2,TRBJ2-1,CANRVAGSSYNEQFF,TGTGCCAACCGAGTAGCGGGGAGCTCCTACAATGAGCAGTTCTTC
few,TRBV2,NA,TRBJ1-1,CASSFTVNTEAFF,TGTGCCAGCAGCTTTACGGTAAACACTGAAGCTTTCTTT
NA,TRBV11-2,NA,TRBJ2-2,CASSPPGGAGATGELFF,TGTGCCAGCAGCCCGCCAGGAGGGGCGGGGGCCACCGGGGAGCTGTTTTTT
NA,TRBV2,TRBD1,TRBJ2-2,CASSDGGQGSMGELFF,TGTGCCAGCAGTGATGGGGGACAGGGCAGCATGGGGGAGCTGTTTTTT
NA,TRBV6-5,TRBD1,TRBJ1-2,CASSDDRGRSGYTF,TGTGCCAGCAGTGACGACAGGGGGCGGAGCGGCTACACCTTC
NA,TRBV2,NA,TRBJ2-2,CASSEASQGRGGELFF,TGTGCCAGCAGTGAAGCGTCGCAGGGGCGAGGAGGGGAGCTGTTTTTT
NA,TRBV2,TRBD2,TRBJ2-5,CATLQSGTTKETQYF,TGTGCCACCCTACAATCCGGGACTACCAAAGAGACCCAGTACTTC
NA,TRBV7-9,NA,TRBJ2-7,CASSLWGSGSYEQYF,TGTGCCAGCAGCTTATGGGGTTCAGGGTCCTACGAGCAGTACTTC
NA,TRBV14,TRBD1,TRBJ1-2,CASSQPGQGWGYTF,TGTGCCAGCAGCCAACCCGGACAGGGTTGGGGCTACACCTTC
NA,TRBV7-9,TRBD1,TRBJ2-2,CASSNRQGANTGELFF,TGTGCCAGCAGCAACCGACAGGGCGCGAACACCGGGGAGCTGTTTTTT
NA,TRBV5-5,NA,TRBJ2-1,CASSAPGHLYNEQFF,TGTGCCAGCAGCGCCCCGGGACACCTTTACAATGAGCAGTTCTTC
NA,TRBV5-4,NA,TRBJ1-5,CASSSRPNQPQHF,TGTGCCAGCAGCTCGCGTCCCAATCAGCCCCAGCATTTT